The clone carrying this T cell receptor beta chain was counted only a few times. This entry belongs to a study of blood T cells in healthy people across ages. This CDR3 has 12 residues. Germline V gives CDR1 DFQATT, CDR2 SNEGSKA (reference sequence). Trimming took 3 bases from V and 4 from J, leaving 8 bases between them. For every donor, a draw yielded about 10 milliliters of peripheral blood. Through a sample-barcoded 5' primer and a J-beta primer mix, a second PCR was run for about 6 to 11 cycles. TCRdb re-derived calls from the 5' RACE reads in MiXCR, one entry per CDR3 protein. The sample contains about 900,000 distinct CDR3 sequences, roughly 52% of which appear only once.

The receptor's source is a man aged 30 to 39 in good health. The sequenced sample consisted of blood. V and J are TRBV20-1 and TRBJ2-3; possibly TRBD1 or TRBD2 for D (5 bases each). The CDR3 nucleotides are TGCAGTGCTAGTGTGGGGGCAGATACGCAGTATTTT. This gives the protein CSASVGADTQYF.